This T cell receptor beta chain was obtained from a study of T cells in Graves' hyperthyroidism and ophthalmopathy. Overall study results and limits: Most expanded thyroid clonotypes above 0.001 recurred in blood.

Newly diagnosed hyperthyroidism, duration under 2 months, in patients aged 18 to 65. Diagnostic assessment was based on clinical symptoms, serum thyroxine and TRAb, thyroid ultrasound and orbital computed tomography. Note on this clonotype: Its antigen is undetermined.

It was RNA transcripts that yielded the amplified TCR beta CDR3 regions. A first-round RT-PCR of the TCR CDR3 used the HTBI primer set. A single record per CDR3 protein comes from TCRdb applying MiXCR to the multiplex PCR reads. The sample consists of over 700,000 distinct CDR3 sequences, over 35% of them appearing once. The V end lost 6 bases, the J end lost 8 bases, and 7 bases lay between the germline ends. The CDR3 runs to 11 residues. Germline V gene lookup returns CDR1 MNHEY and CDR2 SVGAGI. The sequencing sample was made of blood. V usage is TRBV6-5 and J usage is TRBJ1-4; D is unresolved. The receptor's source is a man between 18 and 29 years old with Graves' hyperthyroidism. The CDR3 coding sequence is TGTGCCAGCAGAGTAGGGGAAAAACTGTTTTTT. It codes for CASRVGEKLFF.